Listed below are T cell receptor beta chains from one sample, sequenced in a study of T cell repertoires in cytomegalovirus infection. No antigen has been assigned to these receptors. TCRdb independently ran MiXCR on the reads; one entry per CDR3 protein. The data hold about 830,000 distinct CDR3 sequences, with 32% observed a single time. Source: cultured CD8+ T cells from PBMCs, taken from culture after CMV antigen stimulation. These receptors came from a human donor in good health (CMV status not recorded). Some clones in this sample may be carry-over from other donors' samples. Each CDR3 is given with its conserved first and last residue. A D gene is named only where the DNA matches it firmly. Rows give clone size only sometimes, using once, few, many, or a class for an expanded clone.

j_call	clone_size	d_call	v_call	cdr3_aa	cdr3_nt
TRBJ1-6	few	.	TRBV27	CASADTPGSPLHF	TGTGCCAGTGCGGACACCCCGGGTTCACCCCTCCACTTT
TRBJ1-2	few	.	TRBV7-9	CASSRGARGGHYGYTF	TGTGCCAGCAGCCGCGGGGCCCGGGGAGGCCACTATGGCTACACCTTC
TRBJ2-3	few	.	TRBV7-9	CASSPHNAGQISTDTQYF	TGTGCCAGCAGCCCCCATAACGCGGGACAGATAAGCACAGATACGCAGTATTTT
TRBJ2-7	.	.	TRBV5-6	CASSLDTVEQYF	TGTGCCAGCAGCTTGGACACGGTCGAGCAGTACTTC
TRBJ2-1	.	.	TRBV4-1	CASSQRDMGYNEQFF	TGCGCCAGCAGCCAACGGGACATGGGTTACAATGAGCAGTTCTTC
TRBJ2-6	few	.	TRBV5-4	CASSLGHPSGANVLTF	TGTGCCAGCAGCTTGGGCCACCCCTCTGGGGCCAACGTCCTGACTTTC
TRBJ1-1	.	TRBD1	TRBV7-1	CASSVRDRGRTEAFF	TGTGCCAGCAGCGTCCGGGACAGGGGGAGGACTGAAGCTTTCTTT
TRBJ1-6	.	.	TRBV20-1	CSARDFNRAFNNSPLHF	TGCAGTGCTAGAGATTTCAACAGGGCCTTTAATAATTCACCCCTCCACTTT
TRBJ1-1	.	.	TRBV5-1	CASRSEGVDTFF	TGCGCCAGCCGCTCGGAAGGGGTGGATACTTTCTTT
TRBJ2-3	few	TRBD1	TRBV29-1	CSVEGDRGQWNTQYF	TGCAGCGTTGAGGGGGACAGGGGGCAGTGGAATACGCAGTATTTT
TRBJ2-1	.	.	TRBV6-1	CASSEMGRGSLLFF	TGTGCCAGCAGTGAGATGGGCAGGGGATCGCTGCTGTTCTTC
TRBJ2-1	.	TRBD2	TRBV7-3	CASSPLAGEFNEQFF	TGTGCCAGCAGCCCGCTAGCGGGGGAATTCAATGAGCAGTTCTTC
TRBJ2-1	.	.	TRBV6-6	CASNEGTYNEQFF	TGTGCCAGCAACGAGGGGACATACAATGAGCAGTTCTTC
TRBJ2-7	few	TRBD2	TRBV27	CASSQEASGSYEQYF	TGTGCCAGCAGCCAGGAGGCTAGCGGCTCATACGAGCAGTACTTC
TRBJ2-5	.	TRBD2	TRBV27	CASSTGLAGGLRETQYF	TGTGCCAGCAGTACGGGACTAGCGGGGGGCCTGAGAGAGACCCAGTACTTC
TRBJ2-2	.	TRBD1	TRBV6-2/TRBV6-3	CASSAYRGSTGELFF	TGTGCCAGCAGTGCATACAGGGGAAGCACCGGGGAGCTGTTTTTT
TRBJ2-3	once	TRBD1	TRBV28	CASSLPQTGERTDTQYF	TGTGCCAGCAGTTTACCTCAGACAGGGGAACGCACAGATACGCAGTATTTT